This TCR beta chain was obtained from a study of human T cells and chemical hapten exposure. Background on the study: 2% DPC applied to a roughly 2 cm by roughly 2 cm arm area sensitized donors. Per-sample TCR yield variation was attributed mainly to small pooled library volume differences.

Indicated time point: patch test 2, 6 weeks after DPC sensitization. Treatment denoted: therapeutic diphenylcyclopropenone sensitization with weekly scalp DPC. Blood was drawn before each patch test was applied. This clonotype was found many times. The antigen remains unidentified. Findings and limits, study-wide: It should be noted that donors had alopecia, so their immune response may differ from healthy people's.

TCRdb independently ran MiXCR on the RACE reads; one entry per CDR3 protein. Counted here are 95,000 or so distinct CDR3 sequences, more than 9.5% occurring once; the ten biggest clones make up 2.5% to 4%. Trimming pared 0 bases from V and 4 bases from J, leaving 10 bases between. The V gene's germline CDR1 is MGHRA and CDR2 YSYEKL. CDR3 length: 14 residues. Source: whole blood, taken in connection with sensitization to the hapten diphenylcyclopropenone (DPC). The TCR sequence derives from a woman in her thirties or forties with alopecia areata. Some clones in this sample may be carry-over from other donors' samples. J is TRBJ2-7 and V is TRBV4-1; no firm D call. CDR3 DNA: TGCGCCAGCAGCCAAGATAGTAACAGATACGAGCAGTACTTC. Protein: CASSQDSNRYEQYF.